One and the same sample provided the 10 T cell receptor beta chains below, sequenced in a study of T-cell reconstitution after alpha-beta-depleted transplantation in children. Unique molecular identifiers featured in how the TCRbeta library was prepared. TCRdb reprocessed the PCR reads with MiXCR, giving one entry per CDR3 protein. The table has hundreds of thousands of distinct CDR3 sequences, roughly 17% seen once. Sequenced material: PBMCs from the stem cell graft donor, taken from the stem cell graft. These receptors all come from a human donor who donated a stem cell graft to a child with acute myeloid leukemia.

This sequence joins TRBV21-1 and TRBJ2-7; the table calls TRBD1, which could not be checked here. TRBV21-1 constitutes a pseudogene. The CDR3 length is 17 residues. In nucleotides, the CDR3 is TGTGCCAGCAGCACTTACCGGGACAGGGGACACTCCTACGAGCAGTACGTC. It yields the protein CASSTYRDRGHSYEQYV.

This clonotype was recorded at least ten times. The chain couples TRBV12-3 or TRBV12-4 to TRBJ2-5, with TRBD1 matching 8 bases. The CDR3 has 15 residues. J was trimmed by 2 bases and V by 6 bases; bases with no gene match: 8. For the CDR3, the DNA is TGTGCCAGCAGACCTCAGGGGGCTGTTCAAGAGACCCAGTACTTC. It encodes CASRPQGAVQETQYF.

This clonotype was recorded a few times. The chain recombines TRBV7-3 with TRBJ1-2; possibly TRBD1 for D (6 bases). Trimming shortened V by 1 base and J by 4 bases, and 13 bases separated the two germline ends. Germline V CDR1 and CDR2: SGHTA, FQGTGA. This CDR3 contains 15 residues. CDR3 nucleotides: TGTGCCAGCAGCTTAAGTGGACAGAGCGGCTATGGCTACACCTTC. Its translation: CASSLSGQSGYGYTF.

This clonotype occurred a few times. CDR3 nucleotide sequence: TGTGCCAGCACCCGACAGGGATATAATTCACCCCTCCACTTT. This sequence encodes CASTRQGYNSPLHF. This sequence joins TRBV12-3 or TRBV12-4 and TRBJ1-6; 7 bases map to TRBD1. The CDR3 runs to 14 residues. The V and J ends lost 7 bases and 4 bases, in that order; junction bases with no gene match: 4.

The V and J genes are TRBV7-9 and TRBJ1-5; 7 bases fit TRBD1. The CDR3 has 14 amino acids. With V trimmed by 5 bases and J by 6 bases, 7 bases remained unmatched. Germline CDR1 SEHNR, CDR2 FQNEAQ (reference sequence). The CDR3 sequence is CASSPGGDRQPQHF. Written as DNA, the CDR3 is TGTGCCAGCAGCCCAGGGGGGGACCGTCAGCCCCAGCATTTT. Variable domain in full (rest from reference TRBV7-9 and TRBJ1-5): DTGVSQNPRHKITKRGQNVTFRCDPISEHNRLYWYRQTLGQGPEFLTYFQNEAQLEKSRLLSDRFSAERPKGSFSTLEIQRTEQGDSAMYLCASSPGGDRQPQHFGDGTRLSIL.

The J gene is TRBJ2-1, the V gene TRBV7-9, with 9 bases matching TRBD2. The ends lost 4 bases at V and 5 bases at J; junction bases unmatched: 9. This CDR3 is 16 amino acids long. The germline CDR1 and CDR2 sequences are SEHNR and FQNEAQ (reference sequence). Here the CDR3 reads CASSYPGLAGNNEQFF. CDR3 DNA sequence: TGTGCCAGCAGCTATCCCGGGCTAGCGGGGAACAATGAGCAGTTCTTC.

The rearrangement links TRBV19 to TRBJ1-6, with D perhaps matching TRBD1 (5 bases). The CDR3 is made up of 16 amino acids. Trimming shortened V by 3 bases and J by 14 bases, and 23 bases separated the two germline ends. CDR1 and CDR2 (germline): LNHDA, SQIVND (reference sequence). The CDR3 nucleotides are TGTGCCAGTAGTATGACCCGGGGCGGGGGGTCGGCGGCCCTCCACTTT. It translates to CASSMTRGGGSAALHF.

The table lists this clonotype with many counts. The chain has TRBV9 and TRBJ2-1, with TRBD2 matching over 7 bases. There are 16 residues in the CDR3. Trimming at V came to 4 bases and at J to 0 bases, leaving 7 bases not matched to a gene. Germline V gene data show CDR1 as SGDLS and CDR2 as YYNGEE. CDR3 loop: CASSSRAGNSYNEQFF. CDR3 bases: TGTGCCAGCAGCTCGAGAGCGGGGAACTCCTACAATGAGCAGTTCTTC.

The sample holds a few counts of this clonotype. This chain uses TRBV5-5 with TRBJ1-5; no reliable D call. Looked up from germline, CDR1 is SGHKS and CDR2 is YYEKEE (reference sequence). Trimming cost V 7 bases and J 3 bases, with 14 bases left between them. CDR3 size: 14 residues. The chain's CDR3 is CASQSGSSNQPQHF. The CDR3 nucleotides read TGTGCCAGCCAAAGCGGGTCATCCAATCAGCCCCAGCATTTT.

This clonotype has a handful of counts. The J gene is TRBJ1-1, the V gene TRBV25-1; no clear D. Germline V gene sequence: CDR1 MGHDK, CDR2 SYGVNS. Trimming removed 3 bases at V and 3 bases at J, with 8 bases between. This CDR3 is built from 13 residues. CDR3 bases: TGTGCCAGCAGTGACAGGAAGGACACTGAAGCTTTCTTT. Amino acid sequence: CASSDRKDTEAFF.